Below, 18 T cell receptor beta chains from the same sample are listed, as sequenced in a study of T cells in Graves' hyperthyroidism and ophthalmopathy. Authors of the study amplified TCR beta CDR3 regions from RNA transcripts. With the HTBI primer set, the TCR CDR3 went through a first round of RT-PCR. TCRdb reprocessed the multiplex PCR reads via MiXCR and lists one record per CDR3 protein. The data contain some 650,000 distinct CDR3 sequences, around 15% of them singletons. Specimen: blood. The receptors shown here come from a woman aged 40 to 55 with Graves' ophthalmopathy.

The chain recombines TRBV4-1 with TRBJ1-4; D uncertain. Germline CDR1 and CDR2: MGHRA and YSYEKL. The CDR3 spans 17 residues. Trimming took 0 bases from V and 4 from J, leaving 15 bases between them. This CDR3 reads CASSQDGSWTGNEKLFF. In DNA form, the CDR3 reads TGCGCCAGCAGCCAAGATGGTAGTTGGACGGGTAATGAAAAACTGTTTTTT.

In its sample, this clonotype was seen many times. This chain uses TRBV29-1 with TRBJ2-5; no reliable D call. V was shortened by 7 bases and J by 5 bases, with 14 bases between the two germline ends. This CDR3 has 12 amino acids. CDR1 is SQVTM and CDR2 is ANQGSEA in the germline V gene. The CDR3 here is CSASPDGETQYF. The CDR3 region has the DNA TGCAGCGCCTCGCCTGATGGGGAGACCCAGTACTTC.

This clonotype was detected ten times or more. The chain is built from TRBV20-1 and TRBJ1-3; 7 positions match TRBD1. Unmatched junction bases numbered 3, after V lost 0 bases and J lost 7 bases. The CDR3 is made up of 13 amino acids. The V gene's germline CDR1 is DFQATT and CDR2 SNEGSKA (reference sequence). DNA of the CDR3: TGCAGTGCTAGAGAAAAACAGGGGAACACCATATATTTT. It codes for CSAREKQGNTIYF.

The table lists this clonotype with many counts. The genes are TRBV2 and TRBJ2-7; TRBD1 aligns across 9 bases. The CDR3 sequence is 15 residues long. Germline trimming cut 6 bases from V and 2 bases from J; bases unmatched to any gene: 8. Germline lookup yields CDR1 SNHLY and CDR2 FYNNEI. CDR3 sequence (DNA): TGTGCCAGCAGGGGACCGGGACAGGGCACCTACGAGCAGTACTTC. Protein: CASRGPGQGTYEQYF.

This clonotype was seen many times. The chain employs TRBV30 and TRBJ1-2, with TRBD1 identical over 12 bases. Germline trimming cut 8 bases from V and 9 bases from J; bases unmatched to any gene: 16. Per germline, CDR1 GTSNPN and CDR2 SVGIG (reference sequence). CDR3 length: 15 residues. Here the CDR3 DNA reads TGTGCCACGCACCCCGGGACAGGGGGCACTCGGAGCTACACCTTC. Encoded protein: CATHPGTGGTRSYTF.

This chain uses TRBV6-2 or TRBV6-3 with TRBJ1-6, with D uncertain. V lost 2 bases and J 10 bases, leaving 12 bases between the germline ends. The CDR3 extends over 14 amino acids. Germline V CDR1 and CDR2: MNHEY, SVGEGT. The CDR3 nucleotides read TGTGCCAGCAGTTACGATGCCGCTTACTCACCCCTCCACTTT. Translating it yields CASSYDAAYSPLHF.

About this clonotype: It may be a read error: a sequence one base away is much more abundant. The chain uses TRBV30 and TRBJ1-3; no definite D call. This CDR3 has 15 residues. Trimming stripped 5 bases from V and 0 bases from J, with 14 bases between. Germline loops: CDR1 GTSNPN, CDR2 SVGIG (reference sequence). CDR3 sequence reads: CAWGPANSSGNTIYF. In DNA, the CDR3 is TGTGCCTGGGGACCAGCTAATAGCTCTGGAAACACCATATATTTT. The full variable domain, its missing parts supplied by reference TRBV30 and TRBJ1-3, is SQTIHQWPATLVQPVGSPLSLECTVEGTSNPNLYWYRQAAGRGLQLLFYSVGIGQISSEVPQNLSASRPQDRQFILSSKKLLLSDSGFYLCAWGPANSSGNTIYFGEGSWLTVV.

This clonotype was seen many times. CDR3 in amino acids: CASSGKTGFRTEAFF. The CDR3 region has the DNA TGTGCCAGCAGCGGCAAAACAGGGTTTAGGACTGAAGCTTTCTTT. J is TRBJ1-1 and V is TRBV5-6, with D possibly being TRBD1 (6 bases). The V and J ends lost 4 bases and 5 bases respectively, with 18 bases between them. Germline V gene data show CDR1 as SGHDT and CDR2 as YYEEEE. The CDR3 extends over 15 amino acids.

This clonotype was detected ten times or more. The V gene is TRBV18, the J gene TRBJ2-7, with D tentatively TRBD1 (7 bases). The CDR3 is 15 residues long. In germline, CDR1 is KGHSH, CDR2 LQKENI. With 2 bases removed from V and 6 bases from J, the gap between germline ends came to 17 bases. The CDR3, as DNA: TGTGCCAGCTCACCAAGACAGGGAGGTGGTATCGAGCAGTACTTC. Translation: CASSPRQGGGIEQYF.

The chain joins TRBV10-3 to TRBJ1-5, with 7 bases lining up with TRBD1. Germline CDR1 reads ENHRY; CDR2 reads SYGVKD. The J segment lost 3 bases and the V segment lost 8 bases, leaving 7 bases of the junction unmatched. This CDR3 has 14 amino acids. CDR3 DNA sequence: TGTGCCATCGGACAGGCCAACTCCAATCAGCCCCAGCATTTT. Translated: CAIGQANSNQPQHF.

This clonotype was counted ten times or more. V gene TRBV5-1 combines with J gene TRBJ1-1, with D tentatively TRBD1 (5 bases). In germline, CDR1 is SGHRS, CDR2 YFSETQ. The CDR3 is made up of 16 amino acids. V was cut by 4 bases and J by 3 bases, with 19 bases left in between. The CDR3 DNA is TGCGCCAGCAGCCCGGCCCCCGCAGGGATGTACACTGAAGCTTTCTTT. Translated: CASSPAPAGMYTEAFF.

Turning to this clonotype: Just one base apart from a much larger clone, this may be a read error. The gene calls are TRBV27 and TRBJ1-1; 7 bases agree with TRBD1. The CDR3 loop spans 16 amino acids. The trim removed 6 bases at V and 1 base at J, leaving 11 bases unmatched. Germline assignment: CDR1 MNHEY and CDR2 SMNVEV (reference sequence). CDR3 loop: CASRVGQRARNTEAFF. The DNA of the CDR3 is TGTGCCAGCAGGGTGGGACAGAGGGCACGGAACACTGAAGCTTTCTTT.

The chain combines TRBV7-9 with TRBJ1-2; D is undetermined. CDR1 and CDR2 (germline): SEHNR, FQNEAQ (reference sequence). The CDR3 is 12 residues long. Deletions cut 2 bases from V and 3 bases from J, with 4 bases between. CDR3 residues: CASSLQHYGYTF. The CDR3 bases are TGTGCCAGCAGCTTACAACACTATGGCTACACCTTC. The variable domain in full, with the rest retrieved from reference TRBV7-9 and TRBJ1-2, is DTGVSQNPRHKITKRGQNVTFRCDPISEHNRLYWYRQTLGQGPEFLTYFQNEAQLEKSRLLSDRFSAERPKGSFSTLEIQRTEQGDSAMYLCASSLQHYGYTFGSGTRLTVV.

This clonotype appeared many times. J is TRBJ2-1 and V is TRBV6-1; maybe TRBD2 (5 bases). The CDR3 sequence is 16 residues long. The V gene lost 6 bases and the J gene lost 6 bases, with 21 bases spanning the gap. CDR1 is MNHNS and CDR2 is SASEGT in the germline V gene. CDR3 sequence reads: CASREGPEVVSNEQFF. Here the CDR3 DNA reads TGTGCCAGCAGAGAGGGCCCTGAGGTAGTTAGCAATGAGCAGTTCTTC.

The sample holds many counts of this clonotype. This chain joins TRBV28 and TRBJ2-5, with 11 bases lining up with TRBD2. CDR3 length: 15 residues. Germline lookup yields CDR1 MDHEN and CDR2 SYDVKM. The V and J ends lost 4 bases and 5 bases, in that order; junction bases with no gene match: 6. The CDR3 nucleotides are TGTGCCAGCAGTTCACCGACTAGCGGGATTGAGACCCAGTACTTC. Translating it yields CASSSPTSGIETQYF. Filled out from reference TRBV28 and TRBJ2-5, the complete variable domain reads DVKVTQSSRYLVKRTGEKVFLECVQDMDHENMFWYRQDPGLGLRLIYFSYDVKMKEKGDIPEGYSVSREKKERFSLILESASTNQTSMYLCASSSPTSGIETQYFGPGTRLLVL.

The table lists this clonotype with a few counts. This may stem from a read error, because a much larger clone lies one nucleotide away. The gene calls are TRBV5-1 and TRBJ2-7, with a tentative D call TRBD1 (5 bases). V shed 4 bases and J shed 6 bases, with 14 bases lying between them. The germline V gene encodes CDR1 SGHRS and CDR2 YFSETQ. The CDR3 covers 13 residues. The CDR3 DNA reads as TGCGCCAGCAGCGCCGCTGACAGCTCCGAGCAGTACTTC. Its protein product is CASSAADSSEQYF.

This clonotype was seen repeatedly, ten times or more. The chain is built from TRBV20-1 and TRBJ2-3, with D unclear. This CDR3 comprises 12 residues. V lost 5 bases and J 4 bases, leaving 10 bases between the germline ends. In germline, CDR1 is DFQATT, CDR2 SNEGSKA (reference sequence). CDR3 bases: TGCAGTGCTTTGGACGATCCAGATACGCAGTATTTT. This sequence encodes CSALDDPDTQYF.

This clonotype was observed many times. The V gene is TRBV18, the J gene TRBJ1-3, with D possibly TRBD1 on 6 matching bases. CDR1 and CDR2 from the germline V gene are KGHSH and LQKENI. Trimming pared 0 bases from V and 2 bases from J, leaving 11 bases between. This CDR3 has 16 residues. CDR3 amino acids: CASSPPGTQAGNTIYF. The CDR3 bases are TGTGCCAGCTCACCACCCGGGACACAAGCTGGAAACACCATATATTTT.